These 18 T cell receptor beta chains were sequenced from one sample in a study of identical twins. TCRdb re-called the 5' RACE reads with MiXCR, one entry per CDR3 protein. The data contain about 530,000 distinct CDR3 sequences, 20% to 25% of them singletons. These sequences were also reported in another study, on yellow fever vaccine responses in identical twins.

The specimen was CD4+ T cells sorted from blood. The receptors come from a woman between 18 and 30 years old in good health.

The chain uses TRBV15 and TRBJ2-1; D is perhaps TRBD2 (5 bases). CDR3 length equals 18 residues. V dropped 0 bases and J dropped 0 bases, with 15 bases sitting between them. From germline, CDR1 is LNHNV and CDR2 YYDKDF (reference sequence). For the CDR3, the DNA is TGTGCCACCAGCAGAGACGGTTCGAGGACTCACTCCTACAATGAGCAGTTCTTC. Amino acid sequence: CATSRDGSRTHSYNEQFF.

The chain employs TRBV5-1 and TRBJ2-1, with 13 bases fitting TRBD2. This CDR3 is 17 amino acids long. With V trimmed by 0 bases and J by 9 bases, 9 bases remained unmatched. Germline loops: CDR1 SGHRS, CDR2 YFSETQ. Written as DNA, the CDR3 is TGCGCCAGCAGCTTGGTCTGGACTAGCGGGAGCAAGACTGAGCAGTTCTTC. Protein product: CASSLVWTSGSKTEQFF.

Regarding this clonotype: Its ends do not fully match the called genes, so a read error is possible. This rearrangement joins TRBV4-1 to TRBJ2-1; 8 bases agree with TRBD2. This CDR3 has 19 amino acids. Germline lookup yields CDR1 MGHRA and CDR2 YSYEKL. DNA of the CDR3: TGCGCTAGCAGAGGGGTGATAGCGGGACCCCCAAGCTCCTACAATGAGCAGTTCTTC. Amino acid sequence: CASRGVIAGPPSSYNEQFF.

The sample holds a few counts of this clonotype. The chain uses TRBV19 and TRBJ1-4; unclear D gene. Trimming removed 6 bases from V and 7 bases from J, with 15 bases in between. CDR1 and CDR2 (germline): LNHDA, SQIVND (reference sequence). The CDR3 runs to 14 residues. For the CDR3, the DNA is TGTGCCAGTAGCACCTCATCCGTCGCTGAAAAACTGTTTTTT. Protein sequence: CASSTSSVAEKLFF.

This clonotype was detected a few times. The chain combines TRBV18 with TRBJ2-1, with D tentatively TRBD1 (5 bases). Germline V CDR1 and CDR2: KGHSH, LQKENI. The length of the CDR3 is 17 residues. V was pared by 8 bases and J by 3 bases, with 23 bases between. CDR3 coding DNA: TGTGCCAGCCAAGACAGAGATGTCTTTCCCAACTACAATGAGCAGTTCTTC. It is translated as CASQDRDVFPNYNEQFF.

This clonotype appeared a few times. The gene calls are TRBV7-2 and TRBJ2-1, with 10 bases identical to TRBD2. The CDR3 runs 14 residues. V dropped 5 bases and J dropped 7; count of bases not matched to a gene: 5. CDR1 SGHTA and CDR2 FQGNSA come from the germline V gene. CDR3: CASSPSGSVNEQFF. CDR3 nucleotides: TGTGCCAGCAGCCCTAGCGGGAGCGTGAATGAGCAGTTCTTC. The whole variable domain, remainder taken from reference TRBV7-2 and TRBJ2-1, is GAGVSQSPSNKVTEKGKDVELRCDPISGHTALYWYRQSLGQGLEFLIYFQGNSAPDKSGLPSDRFSAERTGGSVSTLTIQRTQQEDSAVYLCASSPSGSVNEQFFGPGTRLTVL.

This clonotype was seen a few times. This rearrangement joins TRBV10-2 to TRBJ1-3; D call uncertain. CDR3 size: 14 residues. V lost 8 bases to trimming and J lost 0 bases, with 11 bases between them. Germline V lookup: CDR1 WSHSY, CDR2 SAAADI. The CDR3 reads CASAGYSSGNTIYF. Written as DNA, the CDR3 is TGCGCCAGCGCGGGGTACAGCTCTGGAAACACCATATATTTT.

The chain carries TRBV6-1 and TRBJ2-7; 7 nucleotides match TRBD2. This CDR3 comprises 14 residues. With V trimmed by 7 bases and J by 0 bases, 6 bases remained unmatched. CDR1 is MNHNS, CDR2 SASEGT, per germline. The CDR3 reads CASTRGESSYEQYF. CDR3 DNA sequence: TGTGCCAGCACTCGGGGGGAAAGCTCCTACGAGCAGTACTTC.

V gene TRBV28 combines with J gene TRBJ2-3; possibly TRBD2 for D (5 bases). Germline lookup yields CDR1 MDHEN and CDR2 SYDVKM. Trimming shortened V by 6 bases and J by 0 bases, and 13 bases separated the two germline ends. The CDR3 loop spans 15 amino acids. Here the CDR3 reads CASSQAGVSTDTQYF. The CDR3 nucleotides read TGTGCCAGCAGCCAGGCGGGCGTGAGCACAGATACGCAGTATTTT.

This clonotype was found a few times. The chain is built from TRBV28 and TRBJ1-3; D remains unclear. This CDR3 region has 12 residues. Germline CDR1 MDHEN, CDR2 SYDVKM. Between the trimmed V and J ends, which lost 2 bases and 7 bases, there was a span of 6 bases. The CDR3, as DNA: TGTGCCAGCAGTTTAGGCTACAACACCATATATTTT. This sequence encodes CASSLGYNTIYF.

The CDR3 DNA follows: TGCAGTGCTAGGCTGGGAGGGAGTGGTGAGACCCAGTACTTC. Amino acid sequence: CSARLGGSGETQYF. The chain joins TRBV20-1 to TRBJ2-5; 7 bases agree with TRBD2. The CDR3 has 14 residues. The V segment lost 3 bases and the J segment 5 bases; nucleotides outside the gene matches: 9. Germline CDR1 DFQATT, CDR2 SNEGSKA (reference sequence).

Only a few counts were recorded for this clonotype. V gene TRBV20-1 combines with J gene TRBJ1-5; 8 bases line up with TRBD1. The CDR3 runs 13 residues. In germline, CDR1 is DFQATT, CDR2 SNEGSKA (reference sequence). After removal of 6 bases from V and 5 bases from J, the junction contained 6 bases not matched to a gene. CDR3 protein: CSASDRGYQPQHF. As DNA, the CDR3 is TGCAGTGCAAGCGACAGGGGCTATCAGCCCCAGCATTTT.

This clonotype was seen ten or more times. J is TRBJ1-5 and V is TRBV4-2; D ambiguous. V was trimmed by 0 bases and J by 2 bases, leaving 11 bases between them. The CDR3 totals 16 residues. CDR1 and CDR2 (germline): LGHNA, YNFKEQ. The CDR3 coding sequence is TGTGCCAGCAGCCAAGATGTAGGGTGGGGCAATCAGCCCCAGCATTTT. It specifies CASSQDVGWGNQPQHF.

The chain couples TRBV12-3 or TRBV12-4 to TRBJ1-1; 8 nucleotides line up with TRBD1. This CDR3 region has 14 residues. J gave up 3 bases and V 2 bases, and 2 bases lay outside the gene matches. CDR3 protein: CASSLSGGDTEAFF. The CDR3 DNA follows: TGTGCCAGCAGTTTATCAGGGGGCGACACTGAAGCTTTCTTT.

The sample holds many counts of this clonotype. The chain joins TRBV11-2 to TRBJ2-1; 8 bases map to TRBD2. The CDR3 extends over 17 amino acids. Trimming took 4 bases from V and 2 from J; bases not matched to a gene: 10. CDR1 SGHAT and CDR2 FQNNGV come from the germline V gene. The CDR3 region is CASSSSRRGVTYNEQFF. In nucleotides, the CDR3 is TGTGCCAGCAGCTCGTCACGGCGGGGGGTGACCTACAATGAGCAGTTCTTC. Together with reference TRBV11-2 and TRBJ2-1, the CDR3 gives the full variable domain: EAGVAQSPRYKIIEKRQSVAFWCNPISGHATLYWYQQILGQGPKLLIQFQNNGVVDDSQLPKDRFSAERLKGVDSTLKIQPAKLEDSAVYLCASSSSRRGVTYNEQFFGPGTRLTVL.

This clonotype has at least ten counts. The chain employs TRBV5-1 and TRBJ2-5; 10 bases match TRBD2. CDR3 length equals 17 residues. From germline, CDR1 is SGHRS and CDR2 YFSETQ. Trimming removed 2 bases from V and 0 bases from J; junction bases left unmatched: 7. The DNA for the CDR3 is TGCGCCAGCAGCTTTGGTGGACTAGCGGAGAACCAAGAGACCCAGTACTTC. It is translated as CASSFGGLAENQETQYF.

This clonotype has more than one count but fewer than ten. V and J are TRBV5-1 and TRBJ2-3, with D unresolved. Germline lookup yields CDR1 SGHRS and CDR2 YFSETQ. This CDR3 comprises 15 residues. Between the trimmed V and J ends, which lost 0 bases and 4 bases, there was a span of 12 bases. This chain's CDR3 is CASSLGGKSADTQYF. The CDR3 nucleotides are TGCGCCAGCAGCTTGGGTGGCAAGAGCGCAGATACGCAGTATTTT.

This clonotype was picked up a small number of times. The V call is TRBV20-1, the J call TRBJ1-1; D unclear. Trimming left V 7 bases short and J 1 base short, with 7 bases between. CDR1 and CDR2 (germline): DFQATT, SNEGSKA (reference sequence). CDR3 length equals 11 residues. The CDR3 loop reads CSENKNTEAFF. DNA of the CDR3: TGCAGTGAAAATAAGAACACTGAAGCTTTCTTT.